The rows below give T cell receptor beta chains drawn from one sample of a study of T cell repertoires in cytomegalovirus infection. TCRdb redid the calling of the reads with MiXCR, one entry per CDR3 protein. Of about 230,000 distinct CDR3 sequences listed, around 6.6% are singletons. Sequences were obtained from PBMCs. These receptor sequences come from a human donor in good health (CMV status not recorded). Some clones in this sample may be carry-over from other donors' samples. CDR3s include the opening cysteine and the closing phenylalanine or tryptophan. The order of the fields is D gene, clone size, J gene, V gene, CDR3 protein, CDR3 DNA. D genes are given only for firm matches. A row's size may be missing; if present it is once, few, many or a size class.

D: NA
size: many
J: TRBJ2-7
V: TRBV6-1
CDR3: CASSEAATGSYEQYF
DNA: TGTGCCAGCAGTGAAGCCGCGACAGGCTCCTACGAGCAGTACTTC

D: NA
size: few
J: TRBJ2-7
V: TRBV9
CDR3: CASSAGTLYEQYF
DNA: TGTGCCAGCAGCGCCGGGACCCTTTACGAGCAGTACTTC

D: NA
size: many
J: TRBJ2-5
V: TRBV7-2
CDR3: CASSSLTPPTQYF
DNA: TGTGCCAGCAGCTCCCTAACACCCCCCACCCAGTACTTC

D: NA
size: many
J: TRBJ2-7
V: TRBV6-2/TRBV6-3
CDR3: CASRSISYEQYF
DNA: TGTGCCAGCCGATCCATCTCCTACGAGCAGTACTTC

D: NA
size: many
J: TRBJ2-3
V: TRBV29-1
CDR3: CSVAKGTDTQYF
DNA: TGCAGCGTTGCTAAGGGCACAGATACGCAGTATTTT

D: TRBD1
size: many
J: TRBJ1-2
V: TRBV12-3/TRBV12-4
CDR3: CASSPGTAYGYTF
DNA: TGTGCCAGCAGTCCTGGGACAGCCTATGGCTACACCTTC

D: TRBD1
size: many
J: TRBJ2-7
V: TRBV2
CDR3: CASSDWTGSYEQYF
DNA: TGTGCCAGCAGTGATTGGACAGGGAGTTACGAGCAGTACTTC

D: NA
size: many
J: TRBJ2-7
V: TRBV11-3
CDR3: CASSLDGGTYEQYF
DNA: TGTGCCAGCAGCTTAGATGGAGGGACCTACGAGCAGTACTTC

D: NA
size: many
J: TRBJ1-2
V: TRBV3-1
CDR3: CASSRGGVYGYTF
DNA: TGTGCCAGCAGCCGGGGAGGGGTCTATGGCTACACCTTC

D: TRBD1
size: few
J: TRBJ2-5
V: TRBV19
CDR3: CASTTGTGTSRTQYF
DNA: TGTGCCAGTACCACAGGGACAGGGACTTCCAGGACCCAGTACTTC

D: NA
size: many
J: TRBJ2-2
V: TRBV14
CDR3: CASSQVSNTGELFF
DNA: TGTGCCAGCAGCCAAGTCAGTAACACCGGGGAGCTGTTTTTT

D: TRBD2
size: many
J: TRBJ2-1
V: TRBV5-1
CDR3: CASSPGTSRGNEQFF
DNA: TGCGCCAGCAGCCCAGGGACTAGCCGAGGCAATGAGCAGTTCTTC

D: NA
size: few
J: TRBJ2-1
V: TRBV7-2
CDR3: CASSLGGLAEQFF
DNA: TGTGCCAGCAGCTTAGGGGGGTTGGCGGAGCAGTTCTTC

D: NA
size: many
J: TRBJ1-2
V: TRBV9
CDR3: CASSVPSDGGGGYTF
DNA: TGTGCCAGCAGCGTACCCTCGGACGGAGGAGGGGGCTACACCTTC

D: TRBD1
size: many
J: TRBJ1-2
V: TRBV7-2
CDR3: CASRTQGAGYTF
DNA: TGTGCCAGCAGAACCCAGGGGGCCGGCTACACCTTC

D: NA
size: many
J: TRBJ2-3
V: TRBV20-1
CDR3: CSARDLTLSTDTQYF
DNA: TGCAGTGCTAGAGATCTAACCCTTAGCACAGATACGCAGTATTTT

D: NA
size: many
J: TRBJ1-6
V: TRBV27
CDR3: CASSFEIPNSPLHF
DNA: TGTGCCAGCAGTTTCGAGATTCCTAATTCACCCCTCCACTTT

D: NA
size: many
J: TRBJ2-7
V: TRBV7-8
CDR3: CASSLRVGPNEQYF
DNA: TGTGCCAGCAGCTTAAGAGTAGGGCCCAACGAGCAGTACTTC

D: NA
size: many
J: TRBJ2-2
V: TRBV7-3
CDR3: CASSFQGTTGELFF
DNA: TGTGCCAGCAGCTTCCAGGGGACTACCGGGGAGCTGTTTTTT

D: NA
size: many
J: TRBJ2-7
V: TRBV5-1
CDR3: CASSLGPRDEQYF
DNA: TGCGCCAGCAGCTTGGGACCCAGGGACGAGCAGTACTTC

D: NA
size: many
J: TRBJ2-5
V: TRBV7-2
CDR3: CASSSLRVETQYF
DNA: TGTGCCAGCAGCTCCCTCAGGGTGGAGACCCAGTACTTC

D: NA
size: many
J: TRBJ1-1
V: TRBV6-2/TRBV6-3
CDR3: CASSYYLVSGAGVTEAFF
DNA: TGTGCCAGCAGTTACTATCTGGTCAGCGGTGCGGGTGTCACTGAAGCTTTCTTT

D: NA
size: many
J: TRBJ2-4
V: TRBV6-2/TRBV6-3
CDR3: CASTPTETKNIQYF
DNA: TGTGCCAGCACCCCGACAGAAACCAAAAACATTCAGTACTTC

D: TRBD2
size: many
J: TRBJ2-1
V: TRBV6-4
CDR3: CASSEELAGAYNEQFF
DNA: TGTGCCAGCAGTGAAGAACTAGCGGGGGCATACAATGAGCAGTTCTTC

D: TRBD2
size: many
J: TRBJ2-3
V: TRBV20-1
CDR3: CSAKSSGGASTDTQYF
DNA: TGCAGTGCTAAGTCTAGCGGGGGAGCTAGCACAGATACGCAGTATTTT

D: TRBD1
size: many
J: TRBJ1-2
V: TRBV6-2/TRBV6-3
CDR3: CASSLDRGRFGYTF
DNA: TGTGCCAGCAGTTTGGACAGGGGGCGTTTTGGCTACACCTTC

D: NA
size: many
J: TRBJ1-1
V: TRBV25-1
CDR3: CASSELAGMNTEAFF
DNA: TGTGCCAGCAGTGAATTGGCAGGGATGAACACTGAAGCTTTCTTT

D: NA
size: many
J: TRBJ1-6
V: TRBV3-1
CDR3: CASSPRLSYNSPLHF
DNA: TGTGCCAGCAGCCCCCGACTGAGTTATAATTCACCCCTCCACTTT

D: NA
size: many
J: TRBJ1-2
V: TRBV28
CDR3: CASLTGRYYGYTF
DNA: TGTGCCAGCCTAACTGGCAGGTACTATGGCTACACCTTC

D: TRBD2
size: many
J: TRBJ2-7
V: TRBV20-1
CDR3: CSASSGGEGEQYF
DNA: TGCAGTGCTAGTAGCGGGGGCGAGGGCGAGCAGTACTTC

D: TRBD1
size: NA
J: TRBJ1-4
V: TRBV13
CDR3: CASSFRGQGDEKLFF
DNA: TGTGCCAGCAGCTTTCGTGGCCAGGGGGATGAAAAACTGTTTTTT

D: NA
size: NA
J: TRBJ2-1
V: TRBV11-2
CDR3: CASSLWEEQFF
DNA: TGTGCCAGCAGTTTGTGGGAAGAGCAGTTCTTC

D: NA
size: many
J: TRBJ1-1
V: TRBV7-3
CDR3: CASSTIGGGHTEAFF
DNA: TGTGCCAGCAGCACCATAGGGGGGGGGCACACTGAAGCTTTCTTT

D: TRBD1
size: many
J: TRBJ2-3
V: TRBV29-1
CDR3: CSVVGQGADDTQYF
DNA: TGCAGCGTTGTTGGACAGGGGGCGGACGATACGCAGTATTTT

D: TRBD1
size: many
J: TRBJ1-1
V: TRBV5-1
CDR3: CASSLSIGGQGRTEAFF
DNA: TGCGCCAGCAGCTTATCGATCGGTGGACAGGGAAGGACTGAAGCTTTCTTT

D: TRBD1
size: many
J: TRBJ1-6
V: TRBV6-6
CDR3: CASSILVQGSSPLHF
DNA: TGTGCCAGCAGCATACTCGTACAGGGGAGTTCACCCCTCCACTTT

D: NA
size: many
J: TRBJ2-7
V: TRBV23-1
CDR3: CASHAPRGRRSHEQYF
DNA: TGCGCCAGCCACGCACCGAGAGGCAGAAGATCCCACGAGCAGTACTTC

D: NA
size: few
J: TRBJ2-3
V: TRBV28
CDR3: CASYRGRSSTDTQYF
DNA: TGTGCCAGTTATAGAGGGCGGTCAAGCACAGATACGCAGTATTTT

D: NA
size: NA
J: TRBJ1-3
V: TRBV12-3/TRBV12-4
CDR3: CASSPSLSGNTIYF
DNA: TGTGCCAGCAGTCCCAGTCTCTCTGGAAACACCATATATTTT

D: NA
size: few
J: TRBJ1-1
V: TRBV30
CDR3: CAWSALRAFF
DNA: TGTGCCTGGAGTGCCCTACGCGCTTTCTTT

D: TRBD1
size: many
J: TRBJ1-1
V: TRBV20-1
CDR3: CSARTGGSFTEAFF
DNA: TGCAGTGCTAGAACAGGGGGGAGTTTCACTGAAGCTTTCTTT

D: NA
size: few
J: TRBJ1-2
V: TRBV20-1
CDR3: CSASGGTTNYGYTF
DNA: TGCAGTGCCTCCGGTGGCACAACTAACTATGGCTACACCTTC

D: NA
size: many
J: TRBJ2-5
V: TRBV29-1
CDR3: CSVGRGTQETQYF
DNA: TGCAGCGTTGGCCGAGGGACACAAGAGACCCAGTACTTC

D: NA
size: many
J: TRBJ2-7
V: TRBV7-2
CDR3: CASSLKGQGSYEQYF
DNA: TGTGCCAGCAGCCTAAAGGGTCAGGGTTCCTACGAGCAGTACTTC

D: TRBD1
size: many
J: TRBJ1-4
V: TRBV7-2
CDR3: CASSLRRGKVNSNEKLFF
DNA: TGTGCCAGCAGCTTGCGCAGGGGGAAAGTGAATTCTAATGAAAAACTGTTTTTT

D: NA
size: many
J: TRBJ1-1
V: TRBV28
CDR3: CASTPGQTHTEAFF
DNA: TGTGCCAGCACCCCAGGACAGACACACACTGAAGCTTTCTTT

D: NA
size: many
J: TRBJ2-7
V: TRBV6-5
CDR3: CASSYRSRVRYEQYF
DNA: TGTGCCAGCAGTTACAGGTCGCGGGTGAGGTACGAGCAGTACTTC

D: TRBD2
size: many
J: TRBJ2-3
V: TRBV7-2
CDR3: CASSLGTSGGLSTDTQYF
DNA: TGTGCCAGCAGCCTAGGGACTAGCGGGGGCCTTAGCACAGATACGCAGTATTTT

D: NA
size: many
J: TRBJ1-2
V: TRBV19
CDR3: CASSTRQTGSDGYTF
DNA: TGTGCCAGTAGTACGAGACAGACAGGAAGCGATGGCTACACCTTC

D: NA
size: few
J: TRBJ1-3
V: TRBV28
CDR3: CASRQTLSSGNTIYF
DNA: TGTGCCAGCAGACAAACCCTGAGCTCTGGAAACACCATATATTTT

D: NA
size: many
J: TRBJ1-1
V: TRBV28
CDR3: CASSQSGVQKEAFF
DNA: TGTGCCAGCAGTCAATCAGGGGTACAAAAAGAAGCTTTCTTT